This is a list of T cell receptor beta chains from one sample in a study of T cell responses to AZD1222 COVID-19 vaccine. The method was immunoSEQ multiplex PCR; TCRdb's version includes in-frame clones alone and lacks a portion of them. The sample lists some 120,000 clones, roughly 92% occurring once. The specimen comprised peripheral blood, sampled 28 days after the second AZD1222 dose. These receptors were obtained from an adult who received the AZD1222 COVID-19 vaccine. Both conserved end residues are part of each CDR3. A D gene is named only where the DNA matches it firmly. Clone size, where shown, is once, few, many, or a class for clones that have expanded.

size: .; length: 17; D: TRBD1; J: TRBJ1-1; V: TRBV5-6; DNA: TGTGCCAGCAGCCGGACGACAGGGGGGCGAATGAACACTGAAGCTTTCTTT; CDR3: CASSRTTGGRMNTEAFF
size: .; length: 14; D: .; J: TRBJ2-2; V: TRBV7-8; DNA: TGTGCCAGCAGCTTGTCCGGGGCCACCGGGGAGCTGTTTTTT; CDR3: CASSLSGATGELFF
size: .; length: 12; D: .; J: TRBJ2-3; V: TRBV2; DNA: TGTGCCAGCAGTGACAGGTCGGATACGCAGTATTTT; CDR3: CASSDRSDTQYF
size: .; length: 14; D: .; J: TRBJ2-4; V: TRBV7-2; DNA: TGTGCCAGCCAGATGGCGCTAGCCAAAAACATTCAGTACTTC; CDR3: CASQMALAKNIQYF
size: .; length: 14; D: .; J: TRBJ1-2; V: TRBV28; DNA: TGTGCCAGCAGTTCCTCGGTTTCGCCTGTCGGCTACACCTTC; CDR3: CASSSSVSPVGYTF
size: .; length: 15; D: .; J: TRBJ1-1; V: TRBV6-6; DNA: TGTGCCAGCAGTCGCCCCTACGGCATGAACACTGAAGCTTTCTTT; CDR3: CASSRPYGMNTEAFF
size: .; length: 12; D: .; J: TRBJ2-7; V: TRBV4-1; DNA: TGCGCCAGCAGCCACGGGAACTACGAGCAGTACTTC; CDR3: CASSHGNYEQYF
size: .; length: 15; D: TRBD1; J: TRBJ2-7; V: TRBV10-1; DNA: TGCGCCAGCAGTGAACCCGGGACAGGGGTAGCCGAGCAGTACTTC; CDR3: CASSEPGTGVAEQYF
size: .; length: 13; D: .; J: TRBJ1-5; V: TRBV11-2; DNA: TGTGCCAGCAGCTTAGGGGGGGGTCAGCCCCAGCATTTT; CDR3: CASSLGGGQPQHF
size: .; length: 16; D: .; J: TRBJ1-6; V: TRBV5-4; DNA: TGTGCCAGCAGACCTGGGTCAGGACAGTATAATTCACCCCTCCACTTT; CDR3: CASRPGSGQYNSPLHF
size: .; length: 13; D: .; J: TRBJ2-1; V: TRBV10-3; DNA: TGTGCCATCAGTTCCGTGGGTCGAGGTGAGCAGTTCTTC; CDR3: CAISSVGRGEQFF
size: .; length: 14; D: .; J: TRBJ1-6; V: TRBV7-6; DNA: TGTGCCAGCAGCACTTCCCCCGGAAATTCACCCCTCCACTTT; CDR3: CASSTSPGNSPLHF
size: once; length: 16; D: .; J: TRBJ1-3; V: TRBV3-1/TRBV3-2; DNA: TGTGCCAGCAGCCAAGATATGGGACGCTCTGGAAACACCATATATTTT; CDR3: CASSQDMGRSGNTIYF
size: .; length: 15; D: TRBD2; J: TRBJ2-1; V: TRBV7-8; DNA: TGTGCCAGCAGCAAGACTAGCGGGGCTAACAATGAGCAGTTCTTC; CDR3: CASSKTSGANNEQFF
size: .; length: 14; D: .; J: TRBJ2-7; V: TRBV6-6; DNA: TGTGCCAGCAGTTACAGGGGCCAACAGAACGAGCAGTACTTC; CDR3: CASSYRGQQNEQYF
size: .; length: 15; D: .; J: TRBJ1-5; V: TRBV19; DNA: TGTGCCAGTAGTTGGGGAGTCCTGAGCAATCAGCCCCAGCATTTT; CDR3: CASSWGVLSNQPQHF
size: .; length: 14; D: .; J: TRBJ2-3; V: TRBV28; DNA: TGTGCCAGCAGCCGACTGGTAGGGATAGATACGCAGTATTTT; CDR3: CASSRLVGIDTQYF
size: .; length: 16; D: .; J: TRBJ1-2; V: TRBV10-3; DNA: TGTGCCATCAGTGAGTCGGGTTTGGGCCCTAACTATGGCTACACCTTC; CDR3: CAISESGLGPNYGYTF
size: .; length: 15; D: .; J: TRBJ2-5; V: TRBV28; DNA: TGTGCCAGCAGTCCTCAACTCGGAGGTCAAGAGACCCAGTACTTC; CDR3: CASSPQLGGQETQYF
size: few; length: 13; D: .; J: TRBJ1-6; V: TRBV27; DNA: TGTGCCAGCGGGAGCAGGGGCGATTCACCCCTCCACTTT; CDR3: CASGSRGDSPLHF
size: .; length: 16; D: .; J: TRBJ1-4; V: TRBV4-1; DNA: TGCGCCAGCAGCCAAGGCCCGGACAGACCGGGGGAAAAACTGTTTTTT; CDR3: CASSQGPDRPGEKLFF
size: .; length: 14; D: .; J: TRBJ1-4; V: TRBV28; DNA: TGTGCCAGCAGTTTGGGGGGGCGAACAGGAAAACTGTTTTTT; CDR3: CASSLGGRTGKLFF
size: .; length: 14; D: .; J: TRBJ2-5; V: TRBV28; DNA: TGTGCCAGCAGTGCCCCGGGGCGGGTAGAGACCCAGTACTTC; CDR3: CASSAPGRVETQYF
size: .; length: 13; D: TRBD1; J: TRBJ2-5; V: TRBV10-3; DNA: TGTGCCATCAACCCGGACAGGGGAGAGACCCAGTACTTC; CDR3: CAINPDRGETQYF
size: .; length: 14; D: .; J: TRBJ2-7; V: TRBV3-1/TRBV3-2; DNA: TGTGCCAGCAGCCAAGATTTCGACAGCTACGAGCAGTACTTC; CDR3: CASSQDFDSYEQYF
size: .; length: 18; D: .; J: TRBJ2-3; V: TRBV5-1; DNA: TGCGCCAGCAGCTTCGGAAACATTAGCGGAGCGAGCACAGATACGCAGTATTTT; CDR3: CASSFGNISGASTDTQYF
size: .; length: 15; D: TRBD2; J: TRBJ2-7; V: TRBV4-1; DNA: TGCGCCAGCAGCCTAGGGACTAGCGGCGCCTACGAGCAGTACTTC; CDR3: CASSLGTSGAYEQYF
size: .; length: 14; D: .; J: TRBJ2-1; V: TRBV27; DNA: TGTGCCAGCAGTTCTTTCCGGGGGTTGGATGAGCAGTTCTTC; CDR3: CASSSFRGLDEQFF
size: .; length: 14; D: .; J: TRBJ2-1; V: TRBV3-1/TRBV3-2; DNA: TGTGCCAGCAGCCCCTCGGCGGGGTACAATGAGCAGTTCTTC; CDR3: CASSPSAGYNEQFF
size: .; length: 15; D: .; J: TRBJ1-1; V: TRBV6-1; DNA: TGTGCCAGCAGTGAAGGGGCAGGGATTGTGACTGAAGCTTTCTTT; CDR3: CASSEGAGIVTEAFF
size: once; length: 16; D: .; J: TRBJ1-1; V: TRBV19; DNA: TGTGCCAGTAGTATACGTTCCGGAAGGAGGAACACTGAAGCTTTCTTT; CDR3: CASSIRSGRRNTEAFF
size: .; length: 16; D: .; J: TRBJ2-1; V: TRBV5-8; DNA: TGTGCCAGCAGTCCCGGGACCCTAAGCTCCTACAATGAGCAGTTCTTC; CDR3: CASSPGTLSSYNEQFF
size: .; length: 16; D: TRBD1; J: TRBJ2-7; V: TRBV7-2; DNA: TGTGCCAGCAGCTTAGCAGGGCAGGGGGCCTCCTACGAGCAGTACTTC; CDR3: CASSLAGQGASYEQYF
size: .; length: 13; D: .; J: TRBJ1-4; V: TRBV27; DNA: TGTGCCAGCAGTAGGACCACTTGGGAAAAACTGTTTTTT; CDR3: CASSRTTWEKLFF
size: .; length: 16; D: .; J: TRBJ1-5; V: TRBV19; DNA: TGTGCCAGTCGGGAACAGGGAAGCGATAGCAATCAGCCCCAGCATTTT; CDR3: CASREQGSDSNQPQHF
size: few; length: 13; D: .; J: TRBJ2-1; V: TRBV12-3/TRBV12-4; DNA: TGTGCCAGCAGTTTAGCGGGAGGAGGGGAGCAGTTCTTC; CDR3: CASSLAGGGEQFF
size: .; length: 11; D: .; J: TRBJ2-1; V: TRBV6-5; DNA: TGTGCCAGCACGGGGAGGAGGGGGCAGTTCTTC; CDR3: CASTGRRGQFF
size: few; length: 16; D: TRBD1; J: TRBJ1-4; V: TRBV15; DNA: TGTGCCACCAGCAGAGAAGGGACAGTGCCTAATGAAAAACTGTTTTTT; CDR3: CATSREGTVPNEKLFF
size: .; length: 14; D: .; J: TRBJ1-5; V: TRBV4-1; DNA: TGCGCCAGCAGCCAAGACCGAAGCAATCAGCCCCAGCATTTT; CDR3: CASSQDRSNQPQHF
size: .; length: 16; D: TRBD2; J: TRBJ2-1; V: TRBV4-2; DNA: TGTGCCAGCAGCCAAGATGGAGCGGGAGGGCCCAATGAGCAGTTCTTC; CDR3: CASSQDGAGGPNEQFF
size: .; length: 16; D: .; J: TRBJ2-1; V: TRBV7-8; DNA: TGTGCCAGCAGCTTACTAGACACCAGCTCCTACAATGAGCAGTTCTTC; CDR3: CASSLLDTSSYNEQFF
size: .; length: 13; D: .; J: TRBJ2-7; V: TRBV27; DNA: TGTGCCAGCAGTTTAGGTGTCCGGTACGAGCAGTACTTC; CDR3: CASSLGVRYEQYF